This TCR beta chain was documented in a study of cytomegalovirus exposure and HLA in healthy donors. Study in general: Approximately 85 million unique TCRs from HLA-typed donors were held in an early data release.

The study, taken as a whole, reports: HLA alleles were associated with 17,000 or so TCR beta sequences in a later analysis at 0.05 false discovery rate. Listed as cytomegalovirus-associated were 170 or so TCR beta chains. Researchers reported in a later analysis that a missense DCLRE1C variant was tied to TCR beta V- and J-gene trimming.

The PCR used 60 Vbeta and 13 Jbeta primers. Libraries were prepared by immunoSEQ multiplex PCR; TCRdb keeps only in-frame clonotypes and omits some of them. The data hold around 130,000 clones, with over 70% observed a single time. Points on this clone: The target antigen is unknown.

The sequence derives from a woman aged 40-49 years in good health and CMV-seropositive. Material for sequencing was PBMCs.

The DNA for the CDR3 is TGTGCCAGCAGCTCACCAGCGGGAGGACGCACAGATACGCAGTATTTT. Its translation: CASSSPAGGRTDTQYF. J is TRBJ2-3 and V is TRBV7-8, with 9 bases identical to TRBD2. Germline loops: CDR1 SGHVS, CDR2 FQNEAQ. The CDR3 totals 16 residues. Trimming at V came to 4 bases and at J to 1 base, leaving 6 bases not matched to a gene.